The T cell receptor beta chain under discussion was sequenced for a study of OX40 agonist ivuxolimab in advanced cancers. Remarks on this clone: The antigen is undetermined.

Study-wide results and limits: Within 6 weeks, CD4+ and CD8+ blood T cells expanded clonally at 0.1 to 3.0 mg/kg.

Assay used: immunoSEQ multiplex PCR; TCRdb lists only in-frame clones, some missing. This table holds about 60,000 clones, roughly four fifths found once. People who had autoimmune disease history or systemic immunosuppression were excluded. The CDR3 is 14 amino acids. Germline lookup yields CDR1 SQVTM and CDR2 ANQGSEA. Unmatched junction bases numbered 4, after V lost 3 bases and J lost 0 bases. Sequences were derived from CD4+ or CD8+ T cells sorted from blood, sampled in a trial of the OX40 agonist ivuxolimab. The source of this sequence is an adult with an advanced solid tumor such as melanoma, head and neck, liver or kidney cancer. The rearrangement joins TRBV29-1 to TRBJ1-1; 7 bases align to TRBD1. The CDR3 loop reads CSVDTGQMNTEAFF. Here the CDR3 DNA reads TGCAGCGTTGACACGGGACAGATGAACACTGAAGCTTTCTTT.